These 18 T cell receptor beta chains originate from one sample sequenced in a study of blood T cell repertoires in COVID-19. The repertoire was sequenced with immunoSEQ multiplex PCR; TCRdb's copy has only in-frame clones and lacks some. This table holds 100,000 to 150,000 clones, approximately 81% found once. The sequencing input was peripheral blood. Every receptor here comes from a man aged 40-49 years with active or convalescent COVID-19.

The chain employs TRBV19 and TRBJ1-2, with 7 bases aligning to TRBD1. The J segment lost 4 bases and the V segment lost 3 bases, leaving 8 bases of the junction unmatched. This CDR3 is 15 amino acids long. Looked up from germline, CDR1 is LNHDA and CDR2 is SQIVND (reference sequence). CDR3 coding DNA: TGTGCCAGTAGTATCGGGGGACAGACCTTCTATGGCTACACCTTC. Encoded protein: CASSIGGQTFYGYTF.

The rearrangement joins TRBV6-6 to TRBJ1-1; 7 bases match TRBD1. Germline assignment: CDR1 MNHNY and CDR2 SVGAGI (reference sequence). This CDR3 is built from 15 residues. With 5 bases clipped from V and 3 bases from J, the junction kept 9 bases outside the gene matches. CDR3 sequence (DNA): TGTGCCAGCAGTCCCCGACCTCAGGGGGACACTGAAGCTTTCTTT. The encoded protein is CASSPRPQGDTEAFF.

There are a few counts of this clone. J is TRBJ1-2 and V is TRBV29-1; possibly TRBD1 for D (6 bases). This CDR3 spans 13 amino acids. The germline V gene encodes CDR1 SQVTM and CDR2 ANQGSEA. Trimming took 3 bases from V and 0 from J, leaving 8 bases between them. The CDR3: CSVDRTANYGYTF. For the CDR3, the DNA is TGCAGCGTTGACAGGACAGCTAACTATGGCTACACCTTC. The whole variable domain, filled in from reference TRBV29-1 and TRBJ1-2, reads SAVISQKPSRDICQRGTSLTIQCQVDSQVTMMFWYRQQPGQSLTLIATANQGSEATYESGFVIDKFPISRPNLTFSTLTVSNMSPEDSSIYLCSVDRTANYGYTFGSGTRLTVV.

The DNA for the CDR3 is TGTGCCAGCAGCTTTACGGGGGAGATTAACTATGGCTACACCTTC. Translated: CASSFTGEINYGYTF. The gene calls are TRBV3-1 (or the pseudogene TRBV3-2) and TRBJ1-2, with D perhaps TRBD1 (5 bases). V was pared by 5 bases and J by 1 base, with 14 bases between. CDR1 is LGHDT, CDR2 YNNKEL, per germline (reference sequence). CDR3 length equals 15 residues.

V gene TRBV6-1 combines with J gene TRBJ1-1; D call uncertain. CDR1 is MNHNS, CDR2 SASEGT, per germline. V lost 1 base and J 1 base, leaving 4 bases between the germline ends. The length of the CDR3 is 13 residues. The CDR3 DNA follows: TGTGCCAGCAGTGAAGTTAGGAACACTGAAGCTTTCTTT. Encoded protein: CASSEVRNTEAFF.

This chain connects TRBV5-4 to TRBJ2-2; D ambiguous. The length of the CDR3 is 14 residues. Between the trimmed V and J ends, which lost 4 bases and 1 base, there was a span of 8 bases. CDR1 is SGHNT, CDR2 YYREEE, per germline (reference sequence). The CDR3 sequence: CASSPSVNTGELFF. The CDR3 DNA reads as TGTGCCAGCAGCCCTTCCGTGAACACCGGGGAGCTGTTTTTT.

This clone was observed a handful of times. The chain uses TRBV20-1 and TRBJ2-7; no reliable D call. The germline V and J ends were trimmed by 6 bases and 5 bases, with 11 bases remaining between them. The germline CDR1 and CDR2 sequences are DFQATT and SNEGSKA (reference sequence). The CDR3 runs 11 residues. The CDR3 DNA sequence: TGCAGTGCCCAGAGGAAGAACGAGCAGTACTTC. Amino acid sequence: CSAQRKNEQYF.

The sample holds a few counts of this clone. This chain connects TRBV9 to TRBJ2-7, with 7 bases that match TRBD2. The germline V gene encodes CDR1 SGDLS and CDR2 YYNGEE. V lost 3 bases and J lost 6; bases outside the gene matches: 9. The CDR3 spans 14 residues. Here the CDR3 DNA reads TGTGCCAGCAGCGGAGCGGGACCCCTGGGCGAGCAGTACTTC. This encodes CASSGAGPLGEQYF.

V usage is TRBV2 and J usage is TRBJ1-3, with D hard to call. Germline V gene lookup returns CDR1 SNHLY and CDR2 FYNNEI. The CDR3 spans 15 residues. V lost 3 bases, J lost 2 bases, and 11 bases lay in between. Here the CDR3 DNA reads TGTGCCAGCAGTGACGACCGCGGGGCTGGAAACACCATATATTTT. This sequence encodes CASSDDRGAGNTIYF.

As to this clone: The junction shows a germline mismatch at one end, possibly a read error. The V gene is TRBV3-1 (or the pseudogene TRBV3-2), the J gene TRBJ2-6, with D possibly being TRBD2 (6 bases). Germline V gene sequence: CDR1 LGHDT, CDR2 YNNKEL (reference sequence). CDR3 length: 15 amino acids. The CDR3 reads CASTQRGGGANVLTF. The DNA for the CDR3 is TGTGCCAGCACCCAACGGGGAGGTGGGGCCAACGTCCTGACTTTC.

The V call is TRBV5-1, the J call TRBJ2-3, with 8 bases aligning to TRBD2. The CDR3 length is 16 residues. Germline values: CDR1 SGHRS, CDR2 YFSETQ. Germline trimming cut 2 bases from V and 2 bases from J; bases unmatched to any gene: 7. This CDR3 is CASSFSGDILTDTQYF. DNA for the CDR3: TGCGCCAGCAGCTTTAGCGGGGATATACTCACAGATACGCAGTATTTT.

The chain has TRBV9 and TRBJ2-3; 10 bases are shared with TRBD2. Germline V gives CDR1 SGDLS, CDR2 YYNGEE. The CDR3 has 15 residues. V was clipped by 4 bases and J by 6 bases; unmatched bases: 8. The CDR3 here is CASSPLLAGADTQYF. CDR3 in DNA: TGTGCCAGCAGCCCGTTGCTAGCGGGAGCGGATACGCAGTATTTT.

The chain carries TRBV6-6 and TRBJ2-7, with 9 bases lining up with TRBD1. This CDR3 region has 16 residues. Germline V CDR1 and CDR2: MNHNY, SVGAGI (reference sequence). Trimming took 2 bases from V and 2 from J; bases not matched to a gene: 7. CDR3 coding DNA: TGTGCCAGCAGTTACCGATTCCGACAGGGGGCCTACGAGCAGTACTTC. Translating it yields CASSYRFRQGAYEQYF.

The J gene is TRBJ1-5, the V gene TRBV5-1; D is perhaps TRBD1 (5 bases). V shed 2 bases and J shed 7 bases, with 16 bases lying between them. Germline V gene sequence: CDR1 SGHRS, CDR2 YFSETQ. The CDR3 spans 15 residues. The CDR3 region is CASSLAGGREQPQHF. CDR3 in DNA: TGCGCCAGCAGCTTAGCCGGGGGGAGGGAACAGCCCCAGCATTTT.

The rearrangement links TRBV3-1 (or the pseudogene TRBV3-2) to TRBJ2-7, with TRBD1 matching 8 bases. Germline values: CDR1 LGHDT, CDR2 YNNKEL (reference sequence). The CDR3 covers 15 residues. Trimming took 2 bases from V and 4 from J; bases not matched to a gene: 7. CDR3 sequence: CASSQLTGAPYEQYF. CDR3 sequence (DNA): TGTGCCAGCAGCCAATTGACAGGGGCCCCATACGAGCAGTACTTC.

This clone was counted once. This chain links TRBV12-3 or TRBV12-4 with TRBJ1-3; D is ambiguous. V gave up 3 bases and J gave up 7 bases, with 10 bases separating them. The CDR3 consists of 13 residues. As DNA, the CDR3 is TGTGCCAGCAGTTTTTCAGGAGGGAACACCATATATTTT. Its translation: CASSFSGGNTIYF.

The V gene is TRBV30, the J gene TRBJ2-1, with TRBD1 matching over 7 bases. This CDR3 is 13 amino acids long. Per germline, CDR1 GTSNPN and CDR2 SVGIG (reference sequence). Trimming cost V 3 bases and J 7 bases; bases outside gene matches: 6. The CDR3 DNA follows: TGTGCCTGGAGCCCAGGGGGATCGAATGAGCAGTTCTTC. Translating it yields CAWSPGGSNEQFF.

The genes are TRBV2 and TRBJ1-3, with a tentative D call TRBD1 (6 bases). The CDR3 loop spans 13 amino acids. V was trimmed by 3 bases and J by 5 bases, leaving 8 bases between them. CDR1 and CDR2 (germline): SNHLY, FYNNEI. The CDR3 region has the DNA TGTGCCAGCAGTGAGGGGGGGCGAAACACCATATATTTT. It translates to CASSEGGRNTIYF. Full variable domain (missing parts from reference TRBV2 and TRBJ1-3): EPEVTQTPSHQVTQMGQEVILRCVPISNHLYFYWYRQILGQKVEFLVSFYNNEISEKSEIFDDQFSVERPDGSNFTLKIRSTKLEDSAMYFCASSEGGRNTIYFGEGSWLTVV.